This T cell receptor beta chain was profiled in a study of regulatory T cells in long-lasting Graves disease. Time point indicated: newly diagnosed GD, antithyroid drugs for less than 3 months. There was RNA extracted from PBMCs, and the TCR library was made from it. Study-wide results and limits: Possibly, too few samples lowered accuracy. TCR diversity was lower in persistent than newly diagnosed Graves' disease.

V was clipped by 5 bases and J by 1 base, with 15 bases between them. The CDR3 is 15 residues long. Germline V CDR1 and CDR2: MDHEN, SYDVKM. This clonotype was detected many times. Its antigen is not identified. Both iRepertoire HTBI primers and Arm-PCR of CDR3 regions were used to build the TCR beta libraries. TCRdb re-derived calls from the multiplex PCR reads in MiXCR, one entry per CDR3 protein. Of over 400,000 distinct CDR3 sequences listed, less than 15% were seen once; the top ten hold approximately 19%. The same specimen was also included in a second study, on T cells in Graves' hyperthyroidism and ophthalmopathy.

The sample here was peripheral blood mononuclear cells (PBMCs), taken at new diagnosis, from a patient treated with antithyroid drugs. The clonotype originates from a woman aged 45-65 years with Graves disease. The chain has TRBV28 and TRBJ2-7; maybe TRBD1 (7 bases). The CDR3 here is CASSPGGDRSYEQYF. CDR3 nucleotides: TGTGCCAGCAGTCCTGGCGGGGACAGATCCTACGAGCAGTACTTC.